This T cell receptor beta chain was recovered during a study of cytomegalovirus exposure and HLA in healthy donors. About the study: Researchers found that about 82% of 398 genotyped donors fell within the Caucasian-associated ancestry cluster.

The primer mix had 60 Vbeta and 13 Jbeta primers. TCRdb keeps only in-frame clones here, not all; method: immunoSEQ multiplex PCR. The sample shows about 160,000 clones, about 80% of them seen only once. Regarding this clone: The antigen is unknown.

CDR1 and CDR2 from the germline V gene are MNHNY and SVGAGI (reference sequence). Trimming cost V 5 bases and J 6 bases; bases outside gene matches: 6. This CDR3 is 14 amino acids long. The study's findings and limits: Some V segments, TRBV6-2 and TRBV6-3 among them, were indistinguishable and were therefore excluded. There were some public TCRs occurring in many donors, but most TCR sequences were rare. A later analysis showed TCR association rates differing by HLA locus, peaking at DRB1 and lowest at HLA-C.

The specimen was PBMCs. The clonotype comes from a man aged 25 to 45 in good health and CMV-seronegative. The rearrangement links TRBV6-6 to TRBJ2-7, with 11 bases that match TRBD2. CDR3 nucleotides: TGTGCCAGCAGTCCGGGACTAGCGGCCTCCGAGCAGTACTTC. Translating gives CASSPGLAASEQYF.